The source of this TCR beta chain is a study of blood T cell repertoires in COVID-19. Study summary: PBMCs, B-cell-depleted T cells, or T cells were the source of the cDNA or gDNA that made up the material.

V shed 6 bases and J 0 bases; nucleotides not matched to a gene: 2. CDR3 length equals 14 residues. Germline V gene data show CDR1 as LNHDA and CDR2 as SQIVND (reference sequence). In the source study's methods: Amplifying reference gene primers gave estimates of nucleated cell counts. The protocol was immunoSEQ multiplex PCR, while the TCRdb copy is restricted to in-frame clones and leaves out a portion. V and J calls and clone size are given by that table; D and trimming were obtained from the DNA. In the table there are more than 100,000 clones, 89% of which are singletons. Sequences were obtained from peripheral blood. This clonotype originated in a woman aged 80 or older in a cohort sampled during active COVID-19. The V and J genes are TRBV19 and TRBJ1-2; 9 nucleotides match TRBD1. The CDR3 here is CASRDRGTNYGYTF. The DNA for the CDR3 is TGTGCCAGTAGGGACAGGGGCACTAACTATGGCTACACCTTC.